The source of this TCR beta chain is a study of cytomegalovirus exposure and HLA in healthy donors. The germline V and J ends were trimmed by 1 base and 5 bases, with 15 bases remaining between them. This CDR3 has 16 residues. Germline-derived CDR1 and CDR2 are SGHVS and FQNEAQ. About this clone: Its antigen is undetermined.

It was with 60 Vbeta and 13 Jbeta primers that the PCR ran. Measured with immunoSEQ multiplex PCR; TCRdb has only the in-frame clones, and not every one. Of about 110,000 clones listed, 70% to 75% are singletons. Regarding the study as a whole: Later analysis found that TCR beta chains associated with HLA were more clonally expanded than other, equally common chains. Roughly uniform depth of sequencing across donors was assumed in presence/absence analyses.

The chain links TRBV7-8 to TRBJ1-5; a weak D match, TRBD1 (5 bases). Sequences were obtained from PBMCs. This receptor was obtained from a woman between 35 and 50 years old in good health and CMV-seronegative. CDR3 in amino acids: CASSLDGGGLHQPQHF. The CDR3 bases are TGTGCCAGCAGCTTAGACGGGGGAGGGCTACATCAGCCCCAGCATTTT.